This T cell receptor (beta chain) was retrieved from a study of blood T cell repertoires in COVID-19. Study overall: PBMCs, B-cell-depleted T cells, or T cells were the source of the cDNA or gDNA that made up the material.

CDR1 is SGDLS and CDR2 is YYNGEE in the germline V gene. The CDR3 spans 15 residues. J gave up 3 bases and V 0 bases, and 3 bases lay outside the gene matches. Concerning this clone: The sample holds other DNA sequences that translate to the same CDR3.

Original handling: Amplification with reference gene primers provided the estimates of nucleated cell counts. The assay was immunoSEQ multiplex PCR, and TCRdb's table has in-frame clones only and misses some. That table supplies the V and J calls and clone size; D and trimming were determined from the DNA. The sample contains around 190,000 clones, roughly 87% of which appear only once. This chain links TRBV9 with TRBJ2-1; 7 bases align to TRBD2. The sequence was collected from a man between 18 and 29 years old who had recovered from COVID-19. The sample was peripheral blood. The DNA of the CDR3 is TGTGCCAGCAGCGTAGCGAGCGGGATCTACAATGAGCAGTTCTTC. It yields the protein CASSVASGIYNEQFF.